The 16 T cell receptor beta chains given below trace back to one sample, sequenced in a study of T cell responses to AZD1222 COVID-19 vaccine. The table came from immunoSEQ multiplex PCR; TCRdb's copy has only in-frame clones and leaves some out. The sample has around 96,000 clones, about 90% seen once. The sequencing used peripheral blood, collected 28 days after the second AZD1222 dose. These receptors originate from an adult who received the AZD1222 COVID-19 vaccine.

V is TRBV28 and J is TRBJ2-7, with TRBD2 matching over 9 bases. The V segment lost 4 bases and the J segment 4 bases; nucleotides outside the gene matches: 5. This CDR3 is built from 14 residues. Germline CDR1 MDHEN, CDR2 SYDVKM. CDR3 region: CASSSAGGPYEQYF. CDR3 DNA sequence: TGTGCCAGCAGTTCTGCGGGAGGGCCGTACGAGCAGTACTTC.

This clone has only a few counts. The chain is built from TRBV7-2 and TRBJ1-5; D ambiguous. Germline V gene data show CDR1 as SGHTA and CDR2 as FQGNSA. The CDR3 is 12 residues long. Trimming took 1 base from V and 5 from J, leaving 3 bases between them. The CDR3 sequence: CASSLGYQPQHF. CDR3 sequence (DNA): TGTGCCAGCAGCTTAGGCTATCAGCCCCAGCATTTT.

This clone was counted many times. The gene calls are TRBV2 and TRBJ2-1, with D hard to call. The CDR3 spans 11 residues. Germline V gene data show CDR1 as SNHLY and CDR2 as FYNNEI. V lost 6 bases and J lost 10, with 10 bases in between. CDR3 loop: CASSPSGEQFF. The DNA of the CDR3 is TGTGCCAGCAGCCCTAGTGGGGAGCAGTTCTTC.

For the CDR3, the DNA is TGTGCCAGCAGCCGTAAACGGACCTCTAGCACAGATACGCAGTATTTT. This codes for CASSRKRTSSTDTQYF. The chain carries TRBV13 and TRBJ2-3; D remains unclear. This CDR3 comprises 16 residues. Germline CDR1 is PRHDT and CDR2 is FYEKMQ (reference sequence). The V and J ends lost 5 bases and 0 bases respectively, with 15 bases between them.

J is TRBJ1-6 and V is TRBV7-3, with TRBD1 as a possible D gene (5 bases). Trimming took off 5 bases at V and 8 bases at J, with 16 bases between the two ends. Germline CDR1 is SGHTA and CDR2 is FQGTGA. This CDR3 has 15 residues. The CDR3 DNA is TGTGCCAGCAGCCCGGGAGGGACGACCTATTCACCCCTCCACTTT. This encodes CASSPGGTTYSPLHF.

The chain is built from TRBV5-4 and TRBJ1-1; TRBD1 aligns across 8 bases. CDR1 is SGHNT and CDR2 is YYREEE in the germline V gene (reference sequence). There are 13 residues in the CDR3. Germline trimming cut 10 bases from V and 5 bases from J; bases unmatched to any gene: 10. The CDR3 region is CAGTDRGGTEAFF. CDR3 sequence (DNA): TGTGCCGGAACCGACAGGGGAGGAACTGAAGCTTTCTTT.

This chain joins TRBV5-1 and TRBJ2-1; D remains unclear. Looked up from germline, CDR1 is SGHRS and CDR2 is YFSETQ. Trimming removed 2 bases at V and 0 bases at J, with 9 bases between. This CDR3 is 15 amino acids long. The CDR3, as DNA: TGCGCCAGCAGCTTCTCAGGTTACTCCTACAATGAGCAGTTCTTC. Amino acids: CASSFSGYSYNEQFF.

Here the CDR3 DNA reads TGCGCCAGCCGGGTCCCAGCCGGCAATGAGCAGTTCTTC. It yields the protein CASRVPAGNEQFF. V gene TRBV4-1 combines with J gene TRBJ2-1; D unclear. The germline V gene encodes CDR1 MGHRA and CDR2 YSYEKL. Trimming took off 8 bases at V and 6 bases at J, with 14 bases between the two ends. The CDR3 runs 13 residues.

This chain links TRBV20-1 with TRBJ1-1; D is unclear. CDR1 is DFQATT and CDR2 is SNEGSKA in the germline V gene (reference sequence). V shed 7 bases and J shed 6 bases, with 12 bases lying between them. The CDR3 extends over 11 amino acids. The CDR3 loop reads CSVAGVAEAFF. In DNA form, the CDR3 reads TGCAGTGTGGCCGGAGTCGCTGAAGCTTTCTTT.

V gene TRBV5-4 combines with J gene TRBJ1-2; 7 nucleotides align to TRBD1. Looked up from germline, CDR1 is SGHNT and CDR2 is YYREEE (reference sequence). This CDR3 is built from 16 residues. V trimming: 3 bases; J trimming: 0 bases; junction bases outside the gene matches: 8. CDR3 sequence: CASSSRTGVPNYGYTF. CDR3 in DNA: TGTGCCAGCAGCTCCCGGACAGGTGTTCCTAACTATGGCTACACCTTC.

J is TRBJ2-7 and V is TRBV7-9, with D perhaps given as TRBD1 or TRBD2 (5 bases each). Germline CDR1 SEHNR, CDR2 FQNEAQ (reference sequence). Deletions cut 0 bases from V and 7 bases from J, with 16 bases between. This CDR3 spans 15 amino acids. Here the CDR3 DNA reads TGTGCCAGCAGCTTAGCGCAGGGAGTTAGAAAAGAGCAGTACTTC. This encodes CASSLAQGVRKEQYF.

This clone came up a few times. The CDR3 coding sequence is TGTGCCAGCAGCTTCACCAACACTGAAGCTTTCTTT. This sequence encodes CASSFTNTEAFF. This sequence joins TRBV5-5 and TRBJ1-1; D is unclear. The ends were cut back, 2 bases at V and 2 bases at J, with 4 bases in the middle. The CDR3 has 12 residues. Germline CDR1 reads SGHKS; CDR2 reads YYEKEE (reference sequence). Full variable domain (remainder filled in from reference TRBV5-5 and TRBJ1-1): DAGVTQSPTHLIKTRGQQVTLRCSPISGHKSVSWYQQVLGQGPQFIFQYYEKEERGRGNFPDRFSARQFPNYSSELNVNALLLGDSALYLCASSFTNTEAFFGQGTRLTVV.

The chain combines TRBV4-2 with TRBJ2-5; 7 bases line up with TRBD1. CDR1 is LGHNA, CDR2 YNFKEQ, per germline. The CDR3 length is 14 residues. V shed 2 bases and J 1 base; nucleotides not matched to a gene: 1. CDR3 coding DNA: TGTGCCAGCAGCCAAAGGGGGCTCCAAGAGACCCAGTACTTC. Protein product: CASSQRGLQETQYF.

The DNA for the CDR3 is TGTGCCAGCAGCTTAGTTAGCGGGGGCAACACAGATACGCAGTATTTT. Its protein is CASSLVSGGNTDTQYF. This chain links TRBV11-2 with TRBJ2-3, with TRBD2 matching over 9 bases. This CDR3 region has 16 residues. CDR1 is SGHAT, CDR2 FQNNGV, per germline. J gave up 2 bases and V 1 base, and 4 bases lay outside the gene matches.

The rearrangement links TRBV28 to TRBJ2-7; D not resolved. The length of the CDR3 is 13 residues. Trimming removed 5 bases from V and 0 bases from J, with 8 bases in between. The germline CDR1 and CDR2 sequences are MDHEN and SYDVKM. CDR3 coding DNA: TGTGCCAGCAGTCCCGGGCCCTCCTACGAGCAGTACTTC. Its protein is CASSPGPSYEQYF.

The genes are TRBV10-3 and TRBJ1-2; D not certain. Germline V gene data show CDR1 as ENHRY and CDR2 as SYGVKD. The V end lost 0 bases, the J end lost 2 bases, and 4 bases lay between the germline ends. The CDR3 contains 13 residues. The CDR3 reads CAISESGNYGYTF. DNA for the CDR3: TGTGCCATCAGTGAGTCAGGGAACTATGGCTACACCTTC.